This T cell receptor (beta chain) was recovered during a study of cytotoxic CD8 clonotypes in ibrutinib-treated CLL. Broader study findings: Age-matched healthy donor levels were exceeded by baseline clonality, which tracked circulating CD8+ T-cell counts.

V dropped 2 bases and J dropped 4; count of bases not matched to a gene: 1. This CDR3 contains 14 residues. Looked up from germline, CDR1 is KGHSH and CDR2 is LQKENI. This clone has just one count. What it binds is not known. As input for TCR beta libraries, around 2.1 micrograms of genomic DNA came from cryopreserved PBMCs. Researchers set a sequencing depth target of 1 in 200,000 to 1 in 1 million T cells. Using immunoSEQ multiplex PCR, the repertoire was profiled, and TCRdb retains in-frame clones only, with some absent. The sample records 130,000 or so clones, 60% to 85% being singletons. The material was PBMCs, obtained after 12 months of ibrutinib treatment. The receptor was derived from a human donor with chronic lymphocytic leukemia. The chain joins TRBV18 to TRBJ2-3, with 9 bases lining up with TRBD1. For the CDR3, the DNA is TGTGCCAGCTCACCAAGACAGGGGGCAGATACGCAGTATTTT. As protein: CASSPRQGADTQYF.